The 21 T cell receptor beta chains below were found in one sample sequenced in a study of cytomegalovirus exposure and HLA in healthy donors. With 60 Vbeta and 13 Jbeta primers, the PCR was carried out. The repertoire was sequenced with immunoSEQ multiplex PCR; TCRdb's copy has only in-frame clones and lacks some. The data hold about 110,000 clones, with around 80% observed a single time. The specimen was PBMCs. These receptors all come from a woman in her fifties or sixties in good health and CMV-seropositive.

The V and J genes are TRBV7-8 and TRBJ2-5, with 10 bases that match TRBD2. The CDR3 sequence is 20 residues long. V lost 0 bases, J lost 0 bases, and 13 bases stayed unmatched. The germline CDR1 and CDR2 sequences are SGHVS and FQNEAQ. CDR3 nucleotides: TGTGCCAGCAGCTTAGCGCTAAGGGGTAGCGGGGGGTCTTACCAAGAGACCCAGTACTTC. This translates into CASSLALRGSGGSYQETQYF.

The chain links TRBV5-3 to TRBJ2-7; the match to TRBD1 covers 9 bases. TRBV5-3 is given ORF status, its function remaining uncertain. The CDR3 contains 15 residues. With 4 bases clipped from V and 0 bases from J, the junction kept 5 bases outside the gene matches. CDR3 loop: CARSIDRGFSYEQYF. The CDR3 DNA follows: TGTGCCAGAAGCATAGACAGGGGGTTCTCCTACGAGCAGTACTTC.

This sequence joins TRBV9 and TRBJ2-7; D is ambiguous. Trimming shortened V by 0 bases and J by 2 bases, and 12 bases separated the two germline ends. Germline V lookup: CDR1 SGDLS, CDR2 YYNGEE. This CDR3 contains 15 residues. This CDR3 reads CASSVDSSATYEQYF. Written as DNA, the CDR3 is TGTGCCAGCAGCGTAGATTCGTCTGCTACCTACGAGCAGTACTTC.

This chain uses TRBV7-7 with TRBJ1-4, with D perhaps matching TRBD1 (6 bases). V lost 5 bases and J 3 bases, leaving 13 bases between the germline ends. The germline gives CDR1 SSHAT, CDR2 FNYEAQ (reference sequence). The CDR3 runs 15 residues. The CDR3, as DNA: TGTGCCAGCAGCGCCATGACAGGTCCTAATGAAAAACTGTTTTTT. This codes for CASSAMTGPNEKLFF. Variable domain in full (rest from reference TRBV7-7 and TRBJ1-4): GAGVSQSPRYKVTKRGQDVTLRCDPISSHATLYWYQQALGQGPEFLTYFNYEAQPDKSGLPSDRFSAERPEGSISTLTIQRTEQRDSAMYRCASSAMTGPNEKLFFGSGTQLSVL.

The rearrangement uses TRBV27 and TRBJ2-5; 7 nucleotides line up with TRBD1. TRBJ2-7 matches the DNA end more closely, so the J call is doubtful. This CDR3 region has 15 residues. The germline V gene has CDR1 MNHEY and CDR2 SMNVEV (reference sequence). In nucleotides, the CDR3 is TGTGCCAGCAAATACAGGGGCGGATTCTCCTACGAGCAGTACTTC. As protein: CASKYRGGFSYEQYF.

V and J are TRBV10-3 and TRBJ1-2; D not resolved. This CDR3 region has 15 residues. CDR1 is ENHRY, CDR2 SYGVKD, per germline. The V end lost 0 bases, the J end lost 5 bases, and 13 bases lay between the germline ends. CDR3 region: CAISESRQDWYGYTF. For the CDR3, the DNA is TGTGCCATCAGTGAGTCGAGGCAGGACTGGTATGGCTACACCTTC.

The V and J genes are TRBV15 and TRBJ1-2; 8 bases are shared with TRBD1. The germline V gene encodes CDR1 LNHNV and CDR2 YYDKDF (reference sequence). The J segment lost 2 bases and the V segment lost 9 bases, leaving 5 bases of the junction unmatched. There are 13 residues in the CDR3. CDR3 bases: TGTGCCACTTCGCAGGGGGCCAACTATGGCTACACCTTC. It codes for CATSQGANYGYTF.

The rearrangement links TRBV2 to TRBJ2-3, with D unclear. There are 14 residues in the CDR3. Trimming shortened V by 7 bases and J by 2 bases, and 13 bases separated the two germline ends. Germline V gene data show CDR1 as SNHLY and CDR2 as FYNNEI. The CDR3 DNA is TGTGCCAGCACCCGAGGTCCTGTCACAGATACGCAGTATTTT. Its translation is CASTRGPVTDTQYF.

This rearrangement joins TRBV6-1 to TRBJ1-1; tentatively, D is TRBD1 (6 bases). V lost 7 bases and J 0 bases, leaving 15 bases between the germline ends. The germline V gene has CDR1 MNHNS and CDR2 SASEGT. This CDR3 has 15 amino acids. CDR3 nucleotide sequence: TGTGCCAGCACCTTGGAGACAGGACTGAACACTGAAGCTTTCTTT. Translation gives CASTLETGLNTEAFF.

The chain has TRBV7-2 and TRBJ1-6; possible D gene TRBD1, 5 bases. V was clipped by 6 bases and J by 4 bases, with 10 bases between them. CDR1 and CDR2 from the germline V gene are SGHTA and FQGNSA. This CDR3 spans 14 amino acids. In DNA, the CDR3 is TGTGCCAGCAGGCCGGGGGATTATAATTCACCCCTCCACTTT. The encoded protein is CASRPGDYNSPLHF. The full variable domain, rest sourced from reference TRBV7-2 and TRBJ1-6, is GAGVSQSPSNKVTEKGKDVELRCDPISGHTALYWYRQSLGQGLEFLIYFQGNSAPDKSGLPSDRFSAERTGGSVSTLTIQRTQQEDSAVYLCASRPGDYNSPLHFGNGTRLTVT.

As regards this clone: The germline gene is not matched at one end of the junction; a read error may be the cause. The rearrangement links TRBV7-9 to TRBJ1-1; D is uncertain. The CDR3 consists of 10 residues. Germline V gene lookup returns CDR1 SEHNR and CDR2 FQNEAQ (reference sequence). This CDR3 is CSSSGQEAFF. CDR3 nucleotide sequence: TGTTCCAGCAGTGGGCAGGAAGCTTTCTTT. Using reference TRBV7-9 and TRBJ1-1 for the parts outside the CDR3, the full variable domain is DTGVSQNPRHKITKRGQNVTFRCDPISEHNRLYWYRQTLGQGPEFLTYFQNEAQLEKSRLLSDRFSAERPKGSFSTLEIQRTEQGDSAMYLCSSSGQEAFFGQGTRLTVV.

The rearrangement uses TRBV6-5 and TRBJ1-5, with 7 bases lining up with TRBD1. Germline V gives CDR1 MNHEY, CDR2 SVGAGI. The CDR3 contains 15 residues. V dropped 2 bases and J dropped 3; count of bases not matched to a gene: 4. The CDR3 DNA follows: TGTGCCAGCAGTTACGGACAGGTCTACAATCAGCCCCAGCATTTT. This sequence encodes CASSYGQVYNQPQHF.

In DNA, the CDR3 is TGTGCCAGCAGCTTACCCGAGGGACAGGGCGTCTCCTACGAGCAGTACTTC. Its translation is CASSLPEGQGVSYEQYF. This chain uses TRBV11-2 with TRBJ2-7; 9 positions agree with TRBD1. V lost 2 bases and J lost 0; bases outside the gene matches: 8. Germline CDR1 is SGHAT and CDR2 is FQNNGV. This CDR3 spans 17 amino acids.

The gene calls are TRBV27 and TRBJ2-3; 14 bases agree with TRBD2. V shed 8 bases, J shed 0 bases, and the junction held 4 bases outside the gene matches. Germline lookup yields CDR1 MNHEY and CDR2 SMNVEV (reference sequence). This CDR3 region has 16 residues. In DNA, the CDR3 is TGTGCCAGCGGGACTAGCGGGGGCTCTAGCACAGATACGCAGTATTTT. It codes for CASGTSGGSSTDTQYF.

This clone was counted between two and nine times. V gene TRBV19 combines with J gene TRBJ1-5; TRBD1 aligns across 12 bases. Germline lookup yields CDR1 LNHDA and CDR2 SQIVND (reference sequence). The CDR3 is made up of 15 amino acids. With V trimmed by 6 bases and J by 2 bases, 2 bases remained unmatched. CDR3 loop: CASRGTGGRNQPQHF. The CDR3 coding sequence is TGTGCCAGTAGGGGGACAGGGGGCCGCAATCAGCCCCAGCATTTT.

The chain uses TRBV18 and TRBJ1-6; D perhaps matches TRBD1 (6 bases). CDR1 and CDR2 from the germline V gene are KGHSH and LQKENI. Trimming took off 3 bases at V and 3 bases at J, with 9 bases between the two ends. The CDR3 contains 15 residues. The CDR3 sequence: CASSPRTVYNSPLHF. The CDR3 DNA sequence: TGTGCCAGCTCACCTAGGACAGTCTATAATTCACCCCTCCACTTT. Filled out from reference TRBV18 and TRBJ1-6, the complete variable domain reads NAGVMQNPRHLVRRRGQEARLRCSPMKGHSHVYWYRQLPEEGLKFMVYLQKENIIDESGMPKERFSAEFPKEGPSILRIQQVVRGDSAAYFCASSPRTVYNSPLHFGNGTRLTVT.

CDR3 protein: CATSRDRDMPFF. The CDR3 DNA sequence: TGTGCCACCAGCAGAGATAGGGACATGCCGTTCTTC. This chain links TRBV15 with TRBJ2-1, with a possible D match to TRBD1 (6 bases). This CDR3 is 12 amino acids long. Germline CDR1 LNHNV, CDR2 YYDKDF (reference sequence). The V end was cut by 0 bases, the J end by 15 bases, with 12 bases between.

This clone occurred many times. The J gene is TRBJ1-2, the V gene TRBV6-5; D may be TRBD1 (6 bases). Germline-derived CDR1 and CDR2 are MNHEY and SVGAGI. The CDR3 loop spans 16 amino acids. V lost 2 bases, J lost 4 bases, and 17 bases lay in between. The CDR3 sequence: CASSYVQGTYLYGYTF. For the CDR3, the DNA is TGTGCCAGCAGTTACGTCCAGGGGACCTACCTCTATGGCTACACCTTC.

This sequence joins TRBV5-6 and TRBJ1-2, with 10 bases matching TRBD1. Looked up from germline, CDR1 is SGHDT and CDR2 is YYEEEE. The CDR3 length is 15 residues. The ends lost 3 bases at V and 7 bases at J; junction bases unmatched: 9. This CDR3 reads CASSSLPGQGFGYTF. The DNA for the CDR3 is TGTGCCAGCAGCTCTCTTCCGGGACAGGGGTTTGGCTACACCTTC.

In its sample, this clone was seen a few times. The rearrangement uses TRBV5-4 and TRBJ2-7; TRBD1 aligns across 7 bases. The CDR3 is 14 residues long. CDR1 is SGHNT and CDR2 is YYREEE in the germline V gene (reference sequence). The V gene end was trimmed by 4 bases and the J gene end by 3 bases; junction bases not matched to a gene: 7. DNA of the CDR3: TGTGCCAGCAGCCCTAGGGGGCCCTTCTACGAGCAGTACTTC. Protein: CASSPRGPFYEQYF.

CDR3 residues: CASSESLGGSHQPQHF. As DNA, the CDR3 is TGCGCCAGCAGTGAGTCTCTTGGGGGCTCGCATCAGCCCCAGCATTTT. The chain is built from TRBV10-1 and TRBJ1-5; perhaps TRBD1 as D (6 bases). This CDR3 spans 16 amino acids. Deletions cut 0 bases from V and 5 bases from J, with 14 bases between. The V gene's germline CDR1 is WNHNN and CDR2 SYGVQD (reference sequence).